There are a few counts of the clone carrying this T cell receptor beta chain. This sample is drawn from a study of T cells in Graves' hyperthyroidism and ophthalmopathy. Amplified TCR beta CDR3 regions derived from RNA transcripts. The primer set for the first-round RT-PCR of the TCR CDR3 was HTBI. Using its own MiXCR run on the multiplex PCR reads, TCRdb lists one record per CDR3 protein. The repertoire holds 370,000 or so distinct CDR3 sequences, with about 13% as singletons. Orbital computed tomography, thyroid ultrasound, serum thyroxine and TRAb, and clinical symptoms together informed the diagnoses. Sequenced sample: blood. The sequence was collected from a man aged 25-45 years with Graves' hyperthyroidism that later progressed to Graves' ophthalmopathy.

CDR3 residues: CASSSGGRQGLYNEQFF. CDR3 in DNA: TGTGCCAGCAGCTCCGGAGGTAGGCAGGGGCTTTACAATGAGCAGTTCTTC. The chain combines TRBV7-9 with TRBJ2-1; D possibly corresponds to TRBD1 (6 bases). The germline V and J ends were trimmed by 4 bases and 4 bases, with 20 bases remaining between them. The germline V gene encodes CDR1 SEHNR and CDR2 FQNEAQ (reference sequence). The CDR3 covers 17 residues.